Listed below are T cell receptor beta chains from one sample, sequenced in a study of control samples from healthy donors and cancer patients. Here immunoSEQ multiplex PCR was the method, and the copy in TCRdb shows in-frame clones only, minus some. The repertoire holds about 160,000 clones, with over 85% as singletons. The sequenced sample consisted of blood. These receptors all stem from a man aged 18-30 years in good health. The CDR3 runs from the conserved cysteine through the conserved F or W. A D gene is named only where the DNA matches it firmly. Rows may omit the clone size; those that give it use once, few, many or a size class.

cdr3_aa: CASSPGTGRDQPQHF
cdr3_nt: TGTGCCAGTAGTCCCGGGACAGGGAGGGATCAGCCCCAGCATTTT
j_call: TRBJ1-5
clone_size: few
d_call: TRBD1
v_call: TRBV19

cdr3_aa: CASSYGPGGEKLFF
cdr3_nt: TGTGCCAGCAGTTACGGACCGGGAGGTGAAAAACTGTTTTTT
j_call: TRBJ1-4
clone_size: -
d_call: -
v_call: TRBV6-6

cdr3_aa: CASSDPWGGEGNQPQHF
cdr3_nt: TGTGCCAGCAGCGACCCGTGGGGGGGGGAAGGAAATCAGCCCCAGCATTTT
j_call: TRBJ1-5
clone_size: -
d_call: -
v_call: TRBV6-2/TRBV6-3

cdr3_aa: CASSLVASGTDTQYF
cdr3_nt: TGCGCCAGCAGCTTGGTGGCTAGCGGCACAGATACGCAGTATTTT
j_call: TRBJ2-3
clone_size: -
d_call: -
v_call: TRBV5-1

cdr3_aa: CASSIIGRNNEQFF
cdr3_nt: TGTGCCAGTAGTATAATAGGACGGAACAATGAGCAGTTCTTC
j_call: TRBJ2-1
clone_size: -
d_call: -
v_call: TRBV19

cdr3_aa: CASSFIGADTGELFF
cdr3_nt: TGTGCCAGCAGTTTTATAGGGGCAGACACCGGGGAGCTGTTTTTT
j_call: TRBJ2-2
clone_size: -
d_call: -
v_call: TRBV28

cdr3_aa: CASSFSPSGEQFF
cdr3_nt: TGTGCCAGCAGTTTTAGCCCCAGCGGTGAGCAGTTCTTC
j_call: TRBJ2-1
clone_size: -
d_call: -
v_call: TRBV27

cdr3_aa: CASSFGGWGTGELFF
cdr3_nt: TGTGCCAGCAGCTTCGGGGGATGGGGCACCGGGGAGCTGTTTTTT
j_call: TRBJ2-2
clone_size: -
d_call: -
v_call: TRBV5-6

cdr3_aa: CASSYDTQAYEQYF
cdr3_nt: TGTGCCAGCAGTTACGATACCCAGGCCTACGAGCAGTACTTC
j_call: TRBJ2-7
clone_size: -
d_call: -
v_call: TRBV6-5

cdr3_aa: CASSQAGMNGELFF
cdr3_nt: TGTGCCAGCAGCCAAGCGGGAATGAACGGGGAGCTGTTTTTT
j_call: TRBJ2-2
clone_size: -
d_call: -
v_call: TRBV3-1/TRBV3-2

cdr3_aa: CASSPQGRETQYF
cdr3_nt: TGTGCCAGCAGTCCCCAGGGTAGGGAGACCCAGTACTTC
j_call: TRBJ2-5
clone_size: once
d_call: -
v_call: TRBV28

cdr3_aa: CASSFTRDPRYEQYF
cdr3_nt: TGTGCCAGCAGTTTCACCCGGGACCCGCGCTACGAGCAGTACTTC
j_call: TRBJ2-7
clone_size: -
d_call: -
v_call: TRBV27

cdr3_aa: CASSLREYYEQYF
cdr3_nt: TGTGCCAGCAGTTTAAGGGAGTATTACGAGCAGTACTTC
j_call: TRBJ2-7
clone_size: once
d_call: -
v_call: TRBV7-9

cdr3_aa: CASSPRGGVKQPQHF
cdr3_nt: TGTGCCAGCAGTCCTCGGGGAGGGGTCAAGCAGCCCCAGCATTTT
j_call: TRBJ1-5
clone_size: -
d_call: -
v_call: TRBV28

cdr3_aa: CASSQDRTNIQYF
cdr3_nt: TGTGCCAGCAGCCAAGACAGGACAAACATTCAGTACTTC
j_call: TRBJ2-4
clone_size: once
d_call: -
v_call: TRBV3-1/TRBV3-2

cdr3_aa: CASIRAGSPYEQYF
cdr3_nt: TGTGCCAGCATAAGAGCGGGGAGTCCCTACGAGCAGTACTTC
j_call: TRBJ2-7
clone_size: once
d_call: TRBD2
v_call: TRBV7-2

cdr3_aa: CASSRFGGRRPFF
cdr3_nt: TGTGCCAGCAGCCGATTTGGGGGGCGGCGTCCTTTCTTT
j_call: TRBJ1-1
clone_size: few
d_call: -
v_call: TRBV3-1/TRBV3-2

cdr3_aa: CASSVGGTGKYGYTF
cdr3_nt: TGTGCCAGCAGCGTAGGGGGGACAGGGAAATATGGCTACACCTTC
j_call: TRBJ1-2
clone_size: -
d_call: TRBD1
v_call: TRBV7-9

cdr3_aa: CSVPGGLNYGYTF
cdr3_nt: TGCAGCGTTCCAGGGGGATTGAACTATGGCTACACCTTC
j_call: TRBJ1-2
clone_size: -
d_call: TRBD1
v_call: TRBV29-1

cdr3_aa: CASSLAGSNEKLFF
cdr3_nt: TGTGCCAGCAGCTTGGCGGGAAGCAATGAAAAACTGTTTTTT
j_call: TRBJ1-4
clone_size: -
d_call: -
v_call: TRBV5-4

cdr3_aa: CASSQGTGVYNEQFF
cdr3_nt: TGCGCCAGCAGCCAAGGGACAGGGGTGTACAATGAGCAGTTCTTC
j_call: TRBJ2-1
clone_size: once
d_call: TRBD1
v_call: TRBV4-1

cdr3_aa: CAWTGRATEAFF
cdr3_nt: TGTGCCTGGACAGGGAGGGCCACTGAAGCTTTCTTT
j_call: TRBJ1-1
clone_size: -
d_call: -
v_call: TRBV30

cdr3_aa: CAWSIGTAYGYTF
cdr3_nt: TGTGCCTGGAGTATCGGGACCGCCTATGGCTACACCTTC
j_call: TRBJ1-2
clone_size: -
d_call: -
v_call: TRBV30

cdr3_aa: CASSEARGRGSWGYTF
cdr3_nt: TGCGCCAGCAGCGAAGCTAGGGGCAGGGGGTCTTGGGGCTACACCTTC
j_call: TRBJ1-2
clone_size: -
d_call: TRBD1
v_call: TRBV4-1

cdr3_aa: CASSVVLGGITDTQYF
cdr3_nt: TGTGCCAGCAGCGTAGTGTTGGGGGGGATCACAGATACGCAGTATTTT
j_call: TRBJ2-3
clone_size: -
d_call: TRBD2
v_call: TRBV9

cdr3_aa: CASSLVGASTDTQYF
cdr3_nt: TGCGCCAGCAGCTTGGTAGGGGCTAGCACAGATACGCAGTATTTT
j_call: TRBJ2-3
clone_size: -
d_call: -
v_call: TRBV5-1

cdr3_aa: CASSQGALVAYEQYF
cdr3_nt: TGTGCCAGCAGCCAGGGGGCCCTTGTGGCCTACGAGCAGTACTTC
j_call: TRBJ2-7
clone_size: once
d_call: -
v_call: TRBV3-1/TRBV3-2

cdr3_aa: CASQPGAGGPRDEQFF
cdr3_nt: TGCGCCAGCCAACCCGGGGCAGGGGGTCCTCGGGATGAGCAGTTCTTC
j_call: TRBJ2-1
clone_size: -
d_call: TRBD1
v_call: TRBV5-1

cdr3_aa: CASSRGLISAEAFF
cdr3_nt: TGTGCCAGCAGCCGGGGATTAATCTCCGCTGAAGCTTTCTTT
j_call: TRBJ1-1
clone_size: -
d_call: -
v_call: TRBV13

cdr3_aa: CASSGHLTGGNQPQHF
cdr3_nt: TGTGCCAGCAGTGGACACCTAACTGGGGGCAATCAGCCCCAGCATTTT
j_call: TRBJ1-5
clone_size: -
d_call: -
v_call: TRBV6-6

cdr3_aa: CASSIVRTSGLFF
cdr3_nt: TGTGCCAGTAGTATAGTTCGGACTTCGGGGCTGTTTTTT
j_call: TRBJ2-2
clone_size: -
d_call: -
v_call: TRBV19

cdr3_aa: CAWSDGTGTYEQYF
cdr3_nt: TGTGCCTGGAGTGACGGGACAGGAACCTACGAGCAGTACTTC
j_call: TRBJ2-7
clone_size: once
d_call: TRBD1
v_call: TRBV30

cdr3_aa: CASSLSGPNNEQFF
cdr3_nt: TGTGCCAGCAGCTTATCTGGGCCCAACAATGAGCAGTTCTTC
j_call: TRBJ2-1
clone_size: -
d_call: -
v_call: TRBV7-3

cdr3_aa: CASSSRPGVVYNEQFF
cdr3_nt: TGTGCCAGCAGTTCCCGACCGGGAGTCGTTTACAATGAGCAGTTCTTC
j_call: TRBJ2-1
clone_size: -
d_call: -
v_call: TRBV6-5

cdr3_aa: CASSWGPVARNTIYF
cdr3_nt: TGTGCCAGCAGTTGGGGACCGGTCGCCCGGAACACCATATATTTT
j_call: TRBJ1-3
clone_size: -
d_call: -
v_call: TRBV28

cdr3_aa: CASSLPGTGNTIYF
cdr3_nt: TGCGCCAGCAGCTTGCCAGGGACTGGAAACACCATATATTTT
j_call: TRBJ1-3
clone_size: -
d_call: -
v_call: TRBV5-1

cdr3_aa: CASSPGTGVEKLFF
cdr3_nt: TGTGCCAGCAGCCCCGGGACAGGGGTCGAAAAACTGTTTTTT
j_call: TRBJ1-4
clone_size: -
d_call: TRBD1
v_call: TRBV2

cdr3_aa: CASSPAGWSTESFF
cdr3_nt: TGTGCCAGCAGCCCTGCGGGTTGGAGCACTGAATCTTTCTTT
j_call: TRBJ1-1
clone_size: -
d_call: -
v_call: TRBV6-4

cdr3_aa: CASSSASGGTDTQYF
cdr3_nt: TGTGCCAGCAGCTCGGCTAGCGGGGGGACAGATACGCAGTATTTT
j_call: TRBJ2-3
clone_size: -
d_call: TRBD2
v_call: TRBV7-3

cdr3_aa: CASSDRPNEKLFF
cdr3_nt: TGTGCCAGCAGTGACCGACCTAATGAAAAACTGTTTTTT
j_call: TRBJ1-4
clone_size: once
d_call: -
v_call: TRBV6-4

cdr3_aa: CAISESRGLPNTGELFF
cdr3_nt: TGTGCCATCAGTGAGTCCAGGGGACTACCGAACACCGGGGAGCTGTTTTTT
j_call: TRBJ2-2
clone_size: -
d_call: -
v_call: TRBV10-3

cdr3_aa: CASSARGGNEKLFF
cdr3_nt: TGTGCCAGCAGCGCCAGGGGAGGGAATGAAAAACTGTTTTTT
j_call: TRBJ1-4
clone_size: -
d_call: -
v_call: TRBV9

cdr3_aa: CAIGSGRGLPQETQYF
cdr3_nt: TGTGCCATCGGGTCGGGAAGAGGGCTTCCACAAGAGACCCAGTACTTC
j_call: TRBJ2-5
clone_size: -
d_call: -
v_call: TRBV10-3

cdr3_aa: CASSLEGRYGYTF
cdr3_nt: TGTGCCAGCAGCTTAGAGGGGAGGTATGGCTACACCTTC
j_call: TRBJ1-2
clone_size: -
d_call: -
v_call: TRBV7-9

cdr3_aa: CASSQQRTNEKLFF
cdr3_nt: TGCGCCAGCAGCCAACAGCGAACTAATGAAAAACTGTTTTTT
j_call: TRBJ1-4
clone_size: -
d_call: -
v_call: TRBV4-1

cdr3_aa: CASSLEGDQPQHF
cdr3_nt: TGTGCCAGCAGCTTAGAAGGGGACCAGCCCCAGCATTTT
j_call: TRBJ1-5
clone_size: -
d_call: -
v_call: TRBV7-9